The clone carrying this TCR beta chain came up a few times. Its antigen is undetermined. One entry per CDR3 protein results from TCRdb running MiXCR on the 5' RACE reads. Here the sample spans 84,000 or so distinct CDR3 sequences, approximately 15% being singletons. The sample originates from a study of T-cell memory formation after mild COVID-19. The length of the CDR3 is 11 residues. V was shortened by 3 bases and J by 8 bases, with 5 bases between the two germline ends. Findings of the study overall: Some clones that responded were present in memory (sampled pre-infection), which suggests cross-reactive memory joined.

The chain has TRBV12-3 or TRBV12-4 and TRBJ2-1; no clear D gene. Sequencing used PBMCs or a T cell subset sorted from them (not recorded which). The clonotype comes from an adult woman who had mild COVID-19 (a few samples of this study predate the infection). Cell type and time point are not known. The CDR3 bases are TGTGCCAGCAGTTTTGGGCATGAGCAGTTCTTC. It encodes CASSFGHEQFF.